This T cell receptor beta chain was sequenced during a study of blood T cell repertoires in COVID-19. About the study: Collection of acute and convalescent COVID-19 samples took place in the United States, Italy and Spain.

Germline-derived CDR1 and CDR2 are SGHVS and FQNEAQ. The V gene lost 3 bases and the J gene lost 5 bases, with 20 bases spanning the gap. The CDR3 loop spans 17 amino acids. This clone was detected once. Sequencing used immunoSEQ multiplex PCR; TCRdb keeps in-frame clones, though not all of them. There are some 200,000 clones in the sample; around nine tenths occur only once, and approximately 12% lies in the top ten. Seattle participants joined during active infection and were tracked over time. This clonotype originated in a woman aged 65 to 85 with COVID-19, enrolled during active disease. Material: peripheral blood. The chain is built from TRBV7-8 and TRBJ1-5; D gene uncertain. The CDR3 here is CASSFLRSRRAHQPQHF. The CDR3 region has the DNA TGTGCCAGCAGCTTTCTAAGGTCCCGGCGGGCCCATCAGCCCCAGCATTTT.